This T cell receptor beta chain was observed in a study of identifying expanded T cells in peripheral blood. The CDR3 has 13 amino acids. Germline CDR1 reads SGDLS; CDR2 reads YYNGEE. Trimming cost V 5 bases and J 2 bases, with 5 bases left between them. The data were produced by immunoSEQ multiplex PCR, yet TCRdb's version contains in-frame clones alone and is incomplete. This sample has tens of thousands of clones, with 70% to 90% found just once. Sequencing input: blood. The chain couples TRBV9 to TRBJ2-6, with D hard to call. The TCR comes from a person aged 18 to 75 in good health. In nucleotides, the CDR3 is TGTGCCAGCAGTGAAACTGGGGCCAACGTCCTGACTTTC. Its protein is CASSETGANVLTF.